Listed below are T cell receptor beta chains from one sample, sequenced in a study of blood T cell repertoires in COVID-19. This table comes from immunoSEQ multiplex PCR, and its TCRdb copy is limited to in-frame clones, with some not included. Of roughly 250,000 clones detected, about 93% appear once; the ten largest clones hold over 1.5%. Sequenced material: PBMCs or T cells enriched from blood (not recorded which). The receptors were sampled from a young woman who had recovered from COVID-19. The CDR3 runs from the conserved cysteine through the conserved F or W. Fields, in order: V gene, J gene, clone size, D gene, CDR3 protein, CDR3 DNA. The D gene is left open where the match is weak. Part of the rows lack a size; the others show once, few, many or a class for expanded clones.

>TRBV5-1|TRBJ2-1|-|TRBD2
CASSFGASGTSYNEQFF
TGCGCCAGCAGCTTCGGGGCTAGCGGGACCTCCTACAATGAGCAGTTCTTC
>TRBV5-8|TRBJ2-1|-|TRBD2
CASSLGLPTSREQFF
TGTGCCAGCAGCTTGGGACTGCCGACTAGCCGTGAGCAGTTCTTC
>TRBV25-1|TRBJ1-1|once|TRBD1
CASTQTGDVTEAFF
TGTGCCAGCACCCAGACAGGGGATGTCACTGAAGCTTTCTTT
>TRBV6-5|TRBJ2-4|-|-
CASSSGENIQYF
TGTGCCAGCAGTTCCGGGGAAAACATTCAGTACTTC
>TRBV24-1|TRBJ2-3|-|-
CATSEVYTTDTQYF
TGTGCCACCAGTGAGGTCTATACCACAGATACGCAGTATTTT
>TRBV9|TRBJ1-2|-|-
CASSVQGPGYGYTF
TGTGCCAGCAGCGTTCAGGGCCCGGGCTATGGCTACACCTTC
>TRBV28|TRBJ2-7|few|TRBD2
CASERTSGTYEQYF
TGTGCCAGCGAGAGGACTAGCGGAACCTACGAGCAGTACTTC
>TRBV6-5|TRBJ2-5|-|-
CASSSGSTAQETQYF
TGTGCCAGCAGTTCGGGTTCGACAGCCCAAGAGACCCAGTACTTC
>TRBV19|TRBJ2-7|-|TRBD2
CASRWPSGTSGGPTYEQYF
TGTGCCAGTAGGTGGCCGTCCGGGACTAGCGGGGGGCCGACATACGAGCAGTACTTC
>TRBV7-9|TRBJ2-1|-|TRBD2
CASSANSGRGNNEQFF
TGTGCCAGCAGCGCAAACAGCGGGAGGGGGAACAATGAGCAGTTCTTC
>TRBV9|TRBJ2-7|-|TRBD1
CASSVEPDRGYEQYF
TGTGCCAGCAGCGTAGAACCGGACAGGGGTTACGAGCAGTACTTC
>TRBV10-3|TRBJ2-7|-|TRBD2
CAIRASGEDYEQYF
TGTGCCATCAGGGCTAGCGGGGAGGACTACGAGCAGTACTTC
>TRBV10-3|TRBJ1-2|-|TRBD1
CAITADRVHGYTF
TGTGCCATCACCGCAGACAGGGTTCATGGCTACACCTTC
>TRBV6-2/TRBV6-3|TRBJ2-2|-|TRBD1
CASSYRRGLGGELFF
TGTGCCAGCAGTTACCGCAGGGGGCTTGGCGGGGAGCTGTTTTTT
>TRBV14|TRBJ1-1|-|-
CASSPSGAQGTEAFF
TGTGCCAGCAGCCCCTCAGGGGCCCAAGGCACTGAAGCTTTCTTT
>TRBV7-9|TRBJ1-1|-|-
CASSLTRGTEAFF
TGTGCCAGCAGCCTAACCAGGGGCACTGAAGCTTTCTTT
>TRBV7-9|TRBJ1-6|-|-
CASSLAGTTGGSPLHF
TGTGCCAGCAGCTTAGCCGGGACAACGGGTGGTTCACCCCTCCACTTT
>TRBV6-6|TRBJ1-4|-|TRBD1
CASNSGGDEKLFF
TGTGCCAGCAATTCAGGGGGCGATGAAAAACTGTTTTTT
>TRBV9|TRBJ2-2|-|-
CASSVSLDDTGELFF
TGTGCCAGCAGCGTGAGTCTAGATGACACCGGGGAGCTGTTTTTT
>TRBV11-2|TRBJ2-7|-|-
CASSLVDWQGGYF
TGTGCCAGCAGCTTAGTAGATTGGCAGGGGGGATACTTC
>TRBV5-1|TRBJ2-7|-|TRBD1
CASSLGTGTGTYEQYF
TGCGCCAGCAGCTTAGGGACCGGGACAGGGACCTACGAGCAGTACTTC
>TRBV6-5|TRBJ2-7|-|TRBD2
CASSTTSGSYEQYF
TGTGCCAGCAGTACAACTAGCGGATCCTACGAGCAGTACTTC
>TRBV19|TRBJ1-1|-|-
CAAARRGDTEAFF
TGTGCCGCTGCGAGGAGGGGTGACACTGAAGCTTTCTTT
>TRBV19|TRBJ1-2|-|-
CASSIDRGGYTF
TGTGCCAGTAGTATAGACCGCGGGGGCTACACCTTC
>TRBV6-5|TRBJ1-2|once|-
CASSYHRVTNYGYTF
TGTGCCAGCAGTTACCACAGGGTGACTAACTATGGCTACACCTTC
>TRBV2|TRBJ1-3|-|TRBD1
CASSGTGSLSGNTIYF
TGTGCCAGCAGCGGGACAGGGTCCCTTTCTGGAAACACCATATATTTT
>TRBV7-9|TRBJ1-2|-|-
CASSLVYLGADGYTF
TGTGCCAGCAGCTTAGTCTATCTGGGGGCTGATGGCTACACCTTC
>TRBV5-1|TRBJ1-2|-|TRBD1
CASSFGTGYGYTF
TGCGCCAGCAGCTTCGGGACAGGCTATGGCTACACCTTC
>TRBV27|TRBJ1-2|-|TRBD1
CASSSGTDYGYTF
TGTGCCAGCAGTTCCGGGACAGACTATGGCTACACCTTC
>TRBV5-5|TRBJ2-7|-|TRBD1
CASSFLGQGYLDEQYF
TGTGCCAGCAGCTTCCTGGGACAGGGGTACCTTGACGAGCAGTACTTC
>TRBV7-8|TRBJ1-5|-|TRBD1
CASSRGRDRANQPQHF
TGTGCCAGCAGCCGAGGGCGGGACAGGGCAAATCAGCCCCAGCATTTT
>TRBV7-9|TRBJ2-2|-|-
CASSLVPGRNTGELFF
TGTGCCAGCAGCTTAGTTCCAGGGCGAAACACCGGGGAGCTGTTTTTT
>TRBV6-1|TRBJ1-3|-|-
CASSENGGQGNTIYF
TGTGCCAGCAGTGAAAACGGGGGGCAGGGAAACACCATATATTTT
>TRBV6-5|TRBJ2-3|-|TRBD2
CAVTRTSGTDTQYF
TGTGCCGTTACTAGGACTAGCGGCACAGATACGCAGTATTTT
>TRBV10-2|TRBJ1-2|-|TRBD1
CASSPSGTGSNYGYTF
TGCGCCAGCAGTCCCTCCGGGACAGGGTCTAACTATGGCTACACCTTC
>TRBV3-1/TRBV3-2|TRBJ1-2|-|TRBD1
CASSQGPVPGQGAYGYTF
TGTGCCAGCAGCCAAGGCCCTGTACCGGGACAGGGGGCTTACGGCTACACCTTC
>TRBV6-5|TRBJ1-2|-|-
CASSLQGRYGYTF
TGTGCCAGCAGTCTACAGGGCCGGTATGGCTACACCTTC
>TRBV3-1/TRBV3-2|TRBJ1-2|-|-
CASSQEGGYGYTF
TGTGCCAGCAGCCAAGAGGGGGGTTATGGCTACACCTTC
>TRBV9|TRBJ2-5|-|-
CASSPHTQETQYF
TGTGCCAGCAGCCCTCACACACAAGAGACCCAGTACTTC
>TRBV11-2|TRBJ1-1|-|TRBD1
CASSLQGGNTEAFF
TGTGCCAGCAGCTTACAGGGGGGAAACACTGAAGCTTTCTTT
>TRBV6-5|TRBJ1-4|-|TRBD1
CASRLQGRNEKLFF
TGTGCCAGCAGGTTACAGGGGAGGAATGAAAAACTGTTTTTT
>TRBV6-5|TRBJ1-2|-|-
CASSYGARAANYGYTF
TGTGCCAGCAGTTACGGGGCTAGGGCGGCTAACTATGGCTACACCTTC
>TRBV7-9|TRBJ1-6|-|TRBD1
CASSLGQGASSYNSPLHF
TGTGCCAGCAGCTTGGGACAGGGGGCGAGCTCCTATAATTCACCCCTCCACTTT
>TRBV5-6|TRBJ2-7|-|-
CASSFGYEQYF
TGTGCCAGCAGCTTCGGGTACGAGCAGTACTTC
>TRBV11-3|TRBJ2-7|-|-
CASSLGSGTPFEQYF
TGTGCCAGCAGCTTAGGTTCCGGGACACCCTTCGAGCAGTACTTC
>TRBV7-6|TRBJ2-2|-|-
CASSRRLTTGELFF
TGTGCCAGCAGCCGGCGACTTACCACCGGGGAGCTGTTTTTT
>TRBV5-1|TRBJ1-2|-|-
CASSLDRGAGDGYTF
TGCGCCAGCAGCTTGGATCGGGGGGCTGGTGATGGCTACACCTTC
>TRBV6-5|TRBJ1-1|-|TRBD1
CASRSTGGPPGAFF
TGTGCCAGCAGGAGCACAGGGGGCCCTCCAGGGGCTTTCTTT
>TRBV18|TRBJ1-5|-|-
CASSEADNQPQHF
TGTGCCAGCTCAGAGGCAGACAATCAGCCCCAGCATTTT
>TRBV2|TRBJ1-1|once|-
CASSERGRVNTEAFF
TGTGCCAGCAGTGAAAGGGGAAGGGTGAACACTGAAGCTTTCTTT
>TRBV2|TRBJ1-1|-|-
CASSGQSMNTEAFF
TGTGCCAGCAGTGGACAGTCCATGAACACTGAAGCTTTCTTT
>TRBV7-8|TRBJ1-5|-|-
CASSLALAFNQPQHF
TGTGCCAGCAGCTTAGCTTTGGCTTTCAATCAGCCCCAGCATTTT
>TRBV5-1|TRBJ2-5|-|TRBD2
CASSLVGTSGKETQYF
TGCGCCAGCAGCTTGGTTGGGACTAGCGGTAAAGAGACCCAGTACTTC
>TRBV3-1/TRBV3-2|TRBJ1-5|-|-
CASSQGITDSNQPQHF
TGTGCCAGCAGCCAAGGGATAACAGATAGCAATCAGCCCCAGCATTTT
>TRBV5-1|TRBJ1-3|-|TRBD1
CASSLTGEGNTIYF
TGCGCCAGCAGCTTAACAGGGGAGGGAAACACCATATATTTT
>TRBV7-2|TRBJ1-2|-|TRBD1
CASSSTGTGYGYTF
TGTGCCAGCAGCTCCACCGGGACAGGCTATGGCTACACCTTC
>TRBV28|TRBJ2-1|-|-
CASSFVYTYNEQFF
TGTGCCAGCAGTTTCGTGTACACCTACAATGAGCAGTTCTTC